Following are 20 T cell receptor beta chains from one sample sequenced in a study of cytomegalovirus exposure and HLA in healthy donors. Some clones are missing from TCRdb's copy, which holds only in-frame ones; the method was immunoSEQ multiplex PCR. The top ten clones hold about 2% of a sample with approximately 120,000 clones, roughly 89% of them seen once. The sample was PBMCs. These TCRs come from a woman younger than 35 in good health and CMV-seronegative.

This rearrangement joins TRBV15 to TRBJ2-7, with D unresolved. Germline CDR1 LNHNV, CDR2 YYDKDF (reference sequence). CDR3 length equals 13 residues. Trimming removed 1 base at V and 6 bases at J, with 10 bases between. CDR3 amino acids: CATSRVGEREQYF. The CDR3 DNA reads as TGTGCCACCAGCAGAGTTGGTGAGCGCGAGCAGTACTTC.

The gene calls are TRBV18 and TRBJ2-7, with 9 bases identical to TRBD2. J was trimmed by 3 bases and V by 5 bases; bases with no gene match: 8. The germline V gene encodes CDR1 KGHSH and CDR2 LQKENI. There are 15 residues in the CDR3. CDR3 nucleotides: TGTGCCAGCTCAACAGGGTCTAGCGGGAACTACGAGCAGTACTTC. This codes for CASSTGSSGNYEQYF. The complete variable domain, with remaining parts taken from reference TRBV18 and TRBJ2-7, reads NAGVMQNPRHLVRRRGQEARLRCSPMKGHSHVYWYRQLPEEGLKFMVYLQKENIIDESGMPKERFSAEFPKEGPSILRIQQVVRGDSAAYFCASSTGSSGNYEQYFGPGTRLTVT.

The chain joins TRBV7-2 to TRBJ2-7; D perhaps matches TRBD1 (6 bases). This CDR3 is 14 amino acids long. V lost 6 bases and J lost 3, with 15 bases in between. Germline CDR1 and CDR2: SGHTA and FQGNSA. CDR3 in DNA: TGTGCCAGCAGGACCACCAGACAGGACTACGAGCAGTACTTC. It encodes CASRTTRQDYEQYF.

The chain links TRBV6-1 to TRBJ2-7, with a tentative D call TRBD2 (5 bases). The germline V gene has CDR1 MNHNS and CDR2 SASEGT. The CDR3 is made up of 12 amino acids. V was shortened by 6 bases and J by 2 bases, with 8 bases between the two germline ends. The CDR3 region is CASSHGTYEQYF. For the CDR3, the DNA is TGTGCCAGCAGCCACGGGACCTACGAGCAGTACTTC.

This chain joins TRBV19 and TRBJ2-7; TRBD1 aligns across 11 bases. CDR3 length equals 15 residues. Germline CDR1 reads LNHDA; CDR2 reads SQIVND (reference sequence). J gave up 2 bases and V 5 bases, and 5 bases lay outside the gene matches. The CDR3 nucleotides read TGTGCCAGTAGTCCTCCGGGACAGGGGGCCTACGAGCAGTACTTC. Translating it yields CASSPPGQGAYEQYF. The variable domain in full, completed from reference TRBV19 and TRBJ2-7, reads DGGITQSPKYLFRKEGQNVTLSCEQNLNHDAMYWYRQDPGQGLRLIYYSQIVNDFQKGDIAEGYSVSREKKESFPLTVTSAQKNPTAFYLCASSPPGQGAYEQYFGPGTRLTVT.

CDR3 region: CASSDGQGGDTQYF. DNA of the CDR3: TGTGCCAGCAGTGACGGGCAGGGAGGAGATACGCAGTATTTT. The chain couples TRBV6-1 to TRBJ2-3, with D perhaps TRBD2 (6 bases). The CDR3 is made up of 14 amino acids. Deletions cut 3 bases from V and 5 bases from J, with 12 bases between. CDR1 is MNHNS and CDR2 is SASEGT in the germline V gene.

The chain links TRBV7-8 to TRBJ2-5; 9 bases map to TRBD2. The ends lost 1 base at V and 5 bases at J; junction bases unmatched: 14. The CDR3 extends over 18 amino acids. CDR1 is SGHVS and CDR2 is FQNEAQ in the germline V gene. In DNA form, the CDR3 reads TGTGCCAGCAGCTTAGGGGCGCTAGCGGGGTTCAACGGGGAGACCCAGTACTTC. Translation: CASSLGALAGFNGETQYF.

The rearrangement uses TRBV5-5 and TRBJ2-4, with 8 nucleotides matching TRBD1. The CDR3 loop spans 15 amino acids. Germline V gene data show CDR1 as SGHKS and CDR2 as YYEKEE (reference sequence). With 4 bases clipped from V and 5 bases from J, the junction kept 8 bases outside the gene matches. This CDR3 reads CASSADRGVQNIQYF. The CDR3 nucleotides are TGTGCCAGCAGCGCCGACAGGGGAGTCCAAAACATTCAGTACTTC. Looking up the rest from reference TRBV5-5 and TRBJ2-4 gives the full variable domain: DAGVTQSPTHLIKTRGQQVTLRCSPISGHKSVSWYQQVLGQGPQFIFQYYEKEERGRGNFPDRFSARQFPNYSSELNVNALLLGDSALYLCASSADRGVQNIQYFGAGTRLSVL.

The chain joins TRBV2 to TRBJ2-7; 13 bases are a match to TRBD2. Trimming removed 4 bases from V and 3 bases from J; junction bases left unmatched: 3. This CDR3 region has 15 residues. CDR1 and CDR2 from the germline V gene are SNHLY and FYNNEI. CDR3 amino acids: CASSAGLAGDYEQYF. The CDR3 nucleotides read TGTGCCAGCAGTGCTGGACTAGCGGGAGACTACGAGCAGTACTTC.

The J gene is TRBJ2-5, the V gene TRBV10-3, with TRBD1 as a possible D gene (5 bases). V lost 4 bases and J lost 1, with 10 bases in between. This CDR3 has 14 residues. Germline CDR1 and CDR2: ENHRY and SYGVKD. The CDR3 region is CAISVSRGQETQYF. The CDR3 region has the DNA TGTGCCATCAGTGTTAGTAGGGGCCAAGAGACCCAGTACTTC.

V usage is TRBV7-3 and J usage is TRBJ2-7, with D perhaps matching TRBD1 (6 bases). Germline V gene sequence: CDR1 SGHTA, CDR2 FQGTGA. The CDR3 contains 13 residues. Deletions cut 3 bases from V and 4 bases from J, with 10 bases between. In nucleotides, the CDR3 is TGTGCCAGCAGCTTGGGGGCTGGATACGAGCAGTACTTC. As protein: CASSLGAGYEQYF.

The V and J genes are TRBV4-1 and TRBJ1-5, with D possibly being TRBD1 (6 bases). Trimming shortened V by 0 bases and J by 3 bases, and 21 bases separated the two germline ends. This CDR3 region has 19 residues. Germline CDR1 MGHRA, CDR2 YSYEKL. The CDR3 reads CASSQEGFSRGSDNQPQHF. The CDR3 DNA reads as TGCGCCAGCAGCCAAGAAGGATTTTCCAGGGGATCCGACAATCAGCCCCAGCATTTT.

V gene TRBV6-5 combines with J gene TRBJ2-7; 9 bases agree with TRBD1. Unmatched junction bases numbered 9, after V lost 11 bases and J lost 1 base. The CDR3 is 14 amino acids. The V gene's germline CDR1 is MNHEY and CDR2 SVGAGI. CDR3 bases: TGTGCCTCGCGAGCTGGGACAGGGTCCTACGAGCAGTACTTC. This translates into CASRAGTGSYEQYF.

The rearrangement uses TRBV5-1 and TRBJ2-7; TRBD1 agrees at 12 bases. This CDR3 region has 17 residues. Germline lookup yields CDR1 SGHRS and CDR2 YFSETQ. Germline trimming cut 1 base from V and 3 bases from J; bases unmatched to any gene: 8. CDR3 in amino acids: CASSLTSGQGAGYEQYF. The CDR3 nucleotides are TGCGCCAGCAGCTTGACCTCGGGACAGGGGGCTGGCTACGAGCAGTACTTC.

The rearrangement links TRBV21-1 to TRBJ2-1; TRBD2 is taken as the D call from the table, unchecked against the DNA. TRBV21-1 represents a pseudogene. This CDR3 spans 16 amino acids. This chain's CDR3 is CASSFCSGSSYNEQFF. The CDR3 DNA is TGTGCCAGCAGCTTCTGTAGCGGGAGCTCCTACAATGAGCAGTTCTTC.

J is TRBJ2-1 and V is TRBV5-1; a weak D match, TRBD1 (6 bases). V dropped 6 bases and J dropped 10 bases, with 14 bases sitting between them. The germline gives CDR1 SGHRS, CDR2 YFSETQ. CDR3 size: 12 residues. The CDR3 DNA sequence: TGCGCCAGCAACAGGGACGGCAGGGAGCAGTTCTTC. It codes for CASNRDGREQFF.

V usage is TRBV7-2 and J usage is TRBJ1-2; D is possibly TRBD1 (6 bases). The CDR3 has 13 amino acids. The germline V gene has CDR1 SGHTA and CDR2 FQGNSA. V lost 2 bases and J lost 8, with 12 bases in between. In DNA form, the CDR3 reads TGTGCCAGCAGCTTATCTGGGGGCAGAGGCTACACCTTC. Its translation: CASSLSGGRGYTF.

The J gene is TRBJ1-4, the V gene TRBV18; D is ambiguous. Looked up from germline, CDR1 is KGHSH and CDR2 is LQKENI. This CDR3 is built from 14 residues. The V gene lost 2 bases and the J gene lost 8 bases, with 12 bases spanning the gap. CDR3 coding DNA: TGTGCCAGCTCACCAGCTGACAATAGGGAAAAACTGTTTTTT. This gives the protein CASSPADNREKLFF.

This clone was seen once. The chain joins TRBV21-1 to TRBJ2-7; the table's TRBD2 call for D was not verified on the DNA. TRBV21-1 is a documented pseudogene. The length of the CDR3 is 12 residues. DNA of the CDR3: TGTGCCAGCACCAGCGTAAGCTACGAGCAGTACTTC. It yields the protein CASTSVSYEQYF.

This chain links TRBV11-2 with TRBJ2-7; no clear D. Germline V gene sequence: CDR1 SGHAT, CDR2 FQNNGV. V was clipped by 1 base and J by 2 bases, with 9 bases between them. The CDR3 is made up of 14 amino acids. The CDR3 DNA reads as TGTGCCAGCAGCTTAGTTTTGGCGGCCTACGAGCAGTACTTC. As protein: CASSLVLAAYEQYF.